These 27 T cell receptor beta chains were all obtained from the same sample, sequenced in a study of T cell repertoires in cytomegalovirus infection (dated by TCRdb to about 2019). Data came from an Illumina HiSeq 1500. TCRdb reprocessing: public reads trimmed at Q25 with fastp, clones called with MiXCR, in-frame beta chains kept. Each entry merges the rows of one CDR3 protein and shows their most common DNA and genes. For this sample the table gives approximately 490,000 distinct CDR3 sequences, of which around 11% were detected only once. About 9.4% of the sample lies in the top ten. Input material: PBMCs. The receptors shown here come from a human donor in good health (CMV status not recorded). Some clones in this sample may be carry-over from other donors' samples.

The chain employs TRBV5-1 and TRBJ2-5; D is unresolved. Germline V gives CDR1 SGHRS, CDR2 YFSETQ. Trimming left V 4 bases short and J 4 bases short, with 14 bases between. The CDR3 runs 14 residues. As DNA, the CDR3 is TGCGCCAGCAGCGCGAGGTCGGGTGGAGAGACCCAGTACTTC. As protein: CASSARSGGETQYF.

About this clonotype: This may be a read error, as it is one base from a much larger clone. The chain combines TRBV4-2 with TRBJ2-2; 11 bases map to TRBD2. The V segment lost 1 base and the J segment 5 bases; nucleotides outside the gene matches: 9. There are 18 residues in the CDR3. The germline V gene encodes CDR1 LGHNA and CDR2 YNFKEQ. CDR3 sequence reads: CASSQGALAGEITGELFF. CDR3 nucleotide sequence: TGTGCCAGCAGCCAAGGTGCACTAGCGGGAGAAATTACCGGGGAGCTGTTTTTT.

This clonotype was found many times. The chain couples TRBV15 to TRBJ2-2; D not resolved. Germline-derived CDR1 and CDR2 are LNHNV and YYDKDF (reference sequence). This CDR3 has 12 amino acids. The V gene lost 9 bases and the J gene lost 2 bases, with 7 bases spanning the gap. The CDR3 sequence is CATSGNTGELFF. DNA of the CDR3: TGTGCCACTAGTGGAAACACCGGGGAGCTGTTTTTT.

This clonotype was detected ten times or more. The chain couples TRBV2 to TRBJ2-5; a possible D gene is TRBD1 (6 bases). With 7 bases removed from V and 2 bases from J, the gap between germline ends came to 14 bases. Germline V lookup: CDR1 SNHLY, CDR2 FYNNEI. CDR3 length equals 14 residues. Here the CDR3 reads CASMRAGVQETQYF. CDR3 DNA: TGTGCCAGCATGAGGGCAGGGGTGCAAGAGACCCAGTACTTC.

A note on this clonotype: Just one base apart from a much larger clone, this may be a read error. The chain has TRBV6-5 and TRBJ1-1; 7 nucleotides agree with TRBD1. The germline V gene has CDR1 MNHEY and CDR2 SVGAGI. The CDR3 loop spans 18 amino acids. CDR3 region: CASSYRRTGPNTDSEALF. DNA for the CDR3: TGTGCCAGCAGTTACCGTCGGACAGGCCCGAACACTGATAGTGAAGCTTTGTTT.

This clonotype was found many times. This chain joins TRBV6-1 and TRBJ2-1; possibly TRBD1 for D (5 bases). This CDR3 is built from 11 residues. V lost 5 bases and J lost 9, with 8 bases in between. Germline CDR1 MNHNS, CDR2 SASEGT. The CDR3 region is CASSKGFEQFF. CDR3 sequence (DNA): TGTGCCAGCAGTAAGGGGTTTGAGCAGTTCTTC.

V is TRBV28 and J is TRBJ1-2, with D uncertain. The CDR3 consists of 11 residues. Deletions cut 4 bases from V and 8 bases from J, with 8 bases between. The germline V gene has CDR1 MDHEN and CDR2 SYDVKM. CDR3: CASSSSWGYTF. CDR3 sequence (DNA): TGTGCCAGCAGTTCCTCTTGGGGCTACACCTTC.

This clonotype was counted at least ten times. The chain uses TRBV28 and TRBJ1-1, with unresolved D. Germline V lookup: CDR1 MDHEN, CDR2 SYDVKM. This CDR3 comprises 15 residues. V gave up 6 bases and J gave up 0 bases, with 14 bases separating them. CDR3 in DNA: TGTGCCAGCAGCCCGGGAGGGAACATGAACACTGAAGCTTTCTTT. Protein: CASSPGGNMNTEAFF.

This clonotype was observed many times. V usage is TRBV7-2 and J usage is TRBJ2-3; possible D gene TRBD2, 6 bases. V lost 2 bases and J lost 2, with 14 bases in between. The germline V gene has CDR1 SGHTA and CDR2 FQGNSA. The length of the CDR3 is 16 residues. The CDR3 region is CASSLRSGRPTDTQYF. CDR3 DNA sequence: TGTGCCAGCAGCTTAAGATCAGGGAGGCCCACAGATACGCAGTATTTT. Full variable domain (rest looked up from reference TRBV7-2 and TRBJ2-3): GAGVSQSPSNKVTEKGKDVELRCDPISGHTALYWYRQSLGQGLEFLIYFQGNSAPDKSGLPSDRFSAERTGGSVSTLTIQRTQQEDSAVYLCASSLRSGRPTDTQYFGPGTRLTVL.

This clonotype was seen many times. CDR3 nucleotides: TGTGCCAGCAGCTTACTCGGGGAGCAGTACTTC. Its protein product is CASSLLGEQYF. The chain carries TRBV5-5 and TRBJ2-7; D ambiguous. Germline V gene lookup returns CDR1 SGHKS and CDR2 YYEKEE (reference sequence). The CDR3 runs to 11 residues. Trimming left V 2 bases short and J 7 bases short, with 7 bases between.

There are many counts of this clonotype. This sequence joins TRBV7-9 and TRBJ1-5; TRBD1 aligns across 9 bases. Germline assignment: CDR1 SEHNR and CDR2 FQNEAQ (reference sequence). V lost 5 bases to trimming and J lost 6 bases; unmatched junction nucleotides: 5. The CDR3 has 14 residues. The CDR3 bases are TGTGCCAGCAGCACTACAGGGGGCGTTCAGCCCCAGCATTTT. This gives the protein CASSTTGGVQPQHF.

This clonotype was counted ten times or more. The chain carries TRBV7-9 and TRBJ1-1, with D possibly TRBD1 on 6 matching bases. Germline V lookup: CDR1 SEHNR, CDR2 FQNEAQ (reference sequence). This CDR3 region has 16 residues. V was cut by 0 bases and J by 3 bases, with 14 bases left in between. The CDR3 region has the DNA TGTGCCAGCAGCTTAGCAGCGACAGGTTCGGACACTGAAGCTTTCTTT. Protein product: CASSLAATGSDTEAFF.

This clonotype was seen at least ten times. Here the CDR3 DNA reads TGCGCCAGCAGCCAAGTCCACTATAGCGGGAGATCCTACGAGCAGTACTTC. Amino acids: CASSQVHYSGRSYEQYF. This chain links TRBV4-1 with TRBJ2-7; the match to TRBD2 covers 9 bases. V dropped 1 base and J dropped 1; count of bases not matched to a gene: 8. Germline values: CDR1 MGHRA, CDR2 YSYEKL. CDR3 length equals 17 residues.

This clonotype was seen a handful of times. Written as DNA, the CDR3 is TGCAGCGCTCTCGAGTCTGGAAACACCATATATTTT. The encoded protein is CSALESGNTIYF. This chain joins TRBV29-1 and TRBJ1-3; D unresolved. CDR1 is SQVTM and CDR2 is ANQGSEA in the germline V gene. The CDR3 consists of 12 residues. Trimming cost V 7 bases and J 1 base, with 8 bases left between them.

This rearrangement joins TRBV20-1 to TRBJ2-1, with D unclear. This CDR3 has 11 amino acids. Germline-derived CDR1 and CDR2 are DFQATT and SNEGSKA (reference sequence). V lost 5 bases and J lost 6, with 8 bases in between. The CDR3 sequence: CSAPGLNEQFF. The CDR3 bases are TGCAGTGCTCCGGGTCTCAATGAGCAGTTCTTC.

This clonotype has a handful of counts. The chain has TRBV20-1 and TRBJ2-5, with D tentatively TRBD2 (5 bases). The CDR3 runs 16 residues. The V gene lost 3 bases and the J gene lost 2 bases, with 19 bases spanning the gap. Germline V gene sequence: CDR1 DFQATT, CDR2 SNEGSKA (reference sequence). CDR3: CSARGGGLARQETQYF. CDR3 sequence (DNA): TGCAGTGCTAGGGGTGGTGGGTTAGCGAGACAAGAGACCCAGTACTTC.

This clonotype was counted many times. V and J are TRBV7-8 and TRBJ2-7; possible D gene TRBD1, 6 bases. Germline V CDR1 and CDR2: SGHVS, FQNEAQ. V lost 1 base to trimming and J lost 0 bases, with 16 bases between them. The CDR3 length is 17 residues. CDR3 in DNA: TGTGCCAGCAGCTTAGTATGGGACACCCTGCTCTCCTACGAGCAGTACTTC. Translating it yields CASSLVWDTLLSYEQYF.

This clonotype has only one observation. This sequence joins TRBV3-1 and TRBJ2-1; D is uncertain. CDR3 length: 16 amino acids. Trimming pared 1 base from V and 0 bases from J, leaving 10 bases between. Germline CDR1 LGHDT, CDR2 YNNKEL (reference sequence). The CDR3 here is CASSQGFSSSYNEQFF. The CDR3 bases are TGTGCCAGCAGCCAAGGGTTTTCGAGCTCCTACAATGAGCAGTTCTTC.

This clonotype was observed a few times. J is TRBJ2-1 and V is TRBV6-6; tentatively, D is TRBD1 or TRBD2 (5 bases each). The ends were cut back, 10 bases at V and 2 bases at J, with 12 bases in the middle. CDR1 and CDR2 from the germline V gene are MNHNY and SVGAGI (reference sequence). This CDR3 has 13 residues. The CDR3 region has the DNA TGTGCCATTCGGGACCAACCCTACAATGAGCAGTTCTTC. Translated: CAIRDQPYNEQFF.

This clonotype was recorded at least ten times. The chain recombines TRBV13 with TRBJ1-2, with TRBD1 matching 7 bases. Germline V lookup: CDR1 PRHDT, CDR2 FYEKMQ (reference sequence). Trimming cost V 5 bases and J 9 bases; bases outside gene matches: 12. This CDR3 has 14 amino acids. The CDR3 loop is CASSRDRAPGSYTF. The CDR3, as DNA: TGTGCCAGCAGCAGAGACAGGGCGCCGGGGAGCTACACCTTC.

The table lists this clonotype with many counts. The rearrangement joins TRBV19 to TRBJ1-5; D not resolved. The CDR3 runs to 15 residues. V lost 5 bases and J 0 bases, leaving 11 bases between the germline ends. The germline CDR1 and CDR2 sequences are LNHDA and SQIVND (reference sequence). The CDR3 DNA reads as TGTGCCAGTAGTGGCCCGGATTATAGCAATCAGCCCCAGCATTTT. This translates into CASSGPDYSNQPQHF.

This chain connects TRBV24-1 to TRBJ2-5; 7 bases fit TRBD1. Unmatched junction bases numbered 1, after V lost 2 bases and J lost 2 bases. Germline V gene sequence: CDR1 KGHDR, CDR2 SFDVKD. The CDR3 contains 14 residues. In nucleotides, the CDR3 is TGTGCCACCAGTGATTCGGACAGGCAAGAGACCCAGTACTTC. It translates to CATSDSDRQETQYF.

This clonotype was seen repeatedly, ten times or more. The chain uses TRBV7-8 and TRBJ2-1, with 8 bases fitting TRBD1. Per germline, CDR1 SGHVS and CDR2 FQNEAQ. Germline trimming cut 1 base from V and 9 bases from J; bases unmatched to any gene: 8. CDR3 length: 15 residues. The CDR3 protein is CASSLGTGPGGEQFF. As DNA, the CDR3 is TGTGCCAGCAGCTTAGGGACAGGGCCCGGGGGTGAGCAGTTCTTC.

This clonotype was seen at least ten times. The rearrangement uses TRBV20-1 and TRBJ2-7, with D tentatively TRBD1 (5 bases). V was shortened by 8 bases and J by 5 bases, with 19 bases between the two germline ends. The CDR3 spans 13 residues. Germline lookup yields CDR1 DFQATT and CDR2 SNEGSKA (reference sequence). Written as DNA, the CDR3 is TGCAGTACCGACAGAACGGGTTCTAACGAGCAGTACTTC. Amino acids: CSTDRTGSNEQYF.

This clonotype appeared many times. The V gene is TRBV7-9, the J gene TRBJ1-1, with D tentatively TRBD1 (5 bases). Germline CDR1 reads SEHNR; CDR2 reads FQNEAQ (reference sequence). The CDR3 runs to 14 residues. The V end lost 5 bases, the J end lost 1 base, and 11 bases lay between the germline ends. The CDR3 loop reads CASSRGSGNTEAFF. In DNA form, the CDR3 reads TGTGCCAGCAGCAGGGGCAGCGGGAACACTGAAGCTTTCTTT. Combining the CDR3 with reference TRBV7-9 and TRBJ1-1 gives the whole variable domain DTGVSQNPRHKITKRGQNVTFRCDPISEHNRLYWYRQTLGQGPEFLTYFQNEAQLEKSRLLSDRFSAERPKGSFSTLEIQRTEQGDSAMYLCASSRGSGNTEAFFGQGTRLTVV.

This clonotype was detected a few times. The CDR3 nucleotides are TGTGCCAGCAGTCCCCCCGGGGCTGAAGCTTTCTTT. Translation gives CASSPPGAEAFF. The chain has TRBV6-5 and TRBJ1-1; D is uncertain. From germline, CDR1 is MNHEY and CDR2 SVGAGI. There are 12 residues in the CDR3. The V end was cut by 5 bases, the J end by 6 bases, with 10 bases between.

In this sample, this clonotype turned up many times. The chain couples TRBV19 to TRBJ2-5; the match to TRBD2 covers 8 bases. The V and J ends lost 4 bases and 5 bases, in that order; junction bases with no gene match: 6. The germline gives CDR1 LNHDA, CDR2 SQIVND (reference sequence). This CDR3 spans 14 amino acids. The CDR3: CASSTAGGGETQYF. Written as DNA, the CDR3 is TGTGCCAGTAGTACTGCGGGGGGCGGTGAGACCCAGTACTTC.